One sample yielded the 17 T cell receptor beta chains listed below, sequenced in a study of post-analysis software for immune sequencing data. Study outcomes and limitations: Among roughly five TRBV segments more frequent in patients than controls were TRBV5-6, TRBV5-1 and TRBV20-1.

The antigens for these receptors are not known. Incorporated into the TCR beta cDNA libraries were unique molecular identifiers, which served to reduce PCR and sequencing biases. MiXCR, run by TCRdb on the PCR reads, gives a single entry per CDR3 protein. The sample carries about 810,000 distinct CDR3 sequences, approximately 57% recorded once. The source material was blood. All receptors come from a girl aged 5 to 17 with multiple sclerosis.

The CDR3 bases are TGTGCCAGCAGCCCGGGGGCGCGCGAGCAGTACTTC. Encoded protein: CASSPGAREQYF. The rearrangement joins TRBV11-1 to TRBJ2-7; perhaps D is TRBD1 or TRBD2 (6 bases each). Trimming removed 5 bases at V and 6 bases at J, with 11 bases between. The length of the CDR3 is 12 residues. The germline V gene encodes CDR1 SGHAT and CDR2 FQDESV (reference sequence).

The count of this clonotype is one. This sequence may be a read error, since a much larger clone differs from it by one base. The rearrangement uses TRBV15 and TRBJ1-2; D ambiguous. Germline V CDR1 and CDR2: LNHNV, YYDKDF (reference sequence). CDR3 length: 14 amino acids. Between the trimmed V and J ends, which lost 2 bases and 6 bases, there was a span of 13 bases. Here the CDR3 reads CATSRNRAADGYTF. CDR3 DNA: TGTGCCACCAGCAGAAATAGGGCAGCTGATGGCTACACCTTC.

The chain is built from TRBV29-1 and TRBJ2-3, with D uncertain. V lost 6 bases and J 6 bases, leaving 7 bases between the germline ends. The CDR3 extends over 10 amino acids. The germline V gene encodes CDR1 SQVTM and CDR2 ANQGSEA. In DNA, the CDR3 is TGCAGCGTGCTCGTGGATACGCAGTATTTT. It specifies CSVLVDTQYF.

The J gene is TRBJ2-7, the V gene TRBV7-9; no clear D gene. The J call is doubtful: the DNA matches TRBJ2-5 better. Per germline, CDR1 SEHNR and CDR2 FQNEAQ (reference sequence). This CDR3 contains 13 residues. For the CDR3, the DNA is TGTGCCAGCAGCTTCCATACCATGGAGACCCAGTACTTC. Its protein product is CASSFHTMETQYF.

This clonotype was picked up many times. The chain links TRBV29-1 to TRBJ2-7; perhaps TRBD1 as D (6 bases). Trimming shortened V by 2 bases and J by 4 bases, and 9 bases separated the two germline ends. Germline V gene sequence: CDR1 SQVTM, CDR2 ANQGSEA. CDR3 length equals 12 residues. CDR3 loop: CSVEQGQYEQYF. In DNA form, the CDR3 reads TGCAGCGTTGAACAGGGGCAGTACGAGCAGTACTTC.

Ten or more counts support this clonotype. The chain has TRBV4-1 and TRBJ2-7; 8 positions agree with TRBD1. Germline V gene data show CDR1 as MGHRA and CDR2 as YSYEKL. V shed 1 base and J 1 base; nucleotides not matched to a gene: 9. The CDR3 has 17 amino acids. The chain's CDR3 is CASSQGEWRQGSYEQYF. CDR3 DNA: TGCGCCAGCAGCCAAGGGGAGTGGAGACAGGGGTCCTACGAGCAGTACTTC.

CDR3 loop: CSARGLALTYNEQFF. Written as DNA, the CDR3 is TGCAGTGCTAGAGGACTAGCCCTCACCTACAATGAGCAGTTCTTC. The chain is built from TRBV20-1 and TRBJ2-1, with TRBD2 identical over 7 bases. This CDR3 comprises 15 residues. Germline V CDR1 and CDR2: DFQATT, SNEGSKA (reference sequence). V was clipped by 1 base and J by 2 bases; unmatched bases: 5.

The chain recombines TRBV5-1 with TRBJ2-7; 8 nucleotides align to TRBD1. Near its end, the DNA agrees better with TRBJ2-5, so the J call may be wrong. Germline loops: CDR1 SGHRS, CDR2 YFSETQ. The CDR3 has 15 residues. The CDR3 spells CASSGAQGGQETQYF. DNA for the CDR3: TGCGCCAGCAGCGGGGCACAGGGGGGCCAAGAGACCCAGTACTTC.

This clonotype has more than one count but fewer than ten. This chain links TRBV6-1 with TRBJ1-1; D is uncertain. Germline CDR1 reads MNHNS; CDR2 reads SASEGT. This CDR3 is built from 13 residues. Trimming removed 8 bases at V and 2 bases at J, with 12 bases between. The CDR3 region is CASPAVLNTEAFF. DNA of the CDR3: TGTGCCAGCCCGGCCGTCCTCAACACTGAAGCTTTCTTT.

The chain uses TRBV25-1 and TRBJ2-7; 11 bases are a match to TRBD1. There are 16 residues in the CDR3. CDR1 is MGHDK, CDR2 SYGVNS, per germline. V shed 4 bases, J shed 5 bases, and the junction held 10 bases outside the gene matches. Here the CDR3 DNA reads TGTGCCAGCAGTGCAACTTGGGACAGGGGGGACCACGAGCAGTACTTC. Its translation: CASSATWDRGDHEQYF.

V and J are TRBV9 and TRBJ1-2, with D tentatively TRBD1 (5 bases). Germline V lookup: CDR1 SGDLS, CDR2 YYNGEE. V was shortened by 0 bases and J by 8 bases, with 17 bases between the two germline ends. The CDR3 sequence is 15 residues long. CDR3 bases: TGTGCCAGCAGCGTAGATGGGACTCCTCTTGAGGGCTACACCTTC. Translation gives CASSVDGTPLEGYTF.

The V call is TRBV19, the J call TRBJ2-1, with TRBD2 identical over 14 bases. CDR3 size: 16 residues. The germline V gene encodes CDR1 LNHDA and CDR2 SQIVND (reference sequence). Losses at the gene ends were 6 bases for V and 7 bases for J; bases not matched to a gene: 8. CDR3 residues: CASSPAGTSGRNEQFF. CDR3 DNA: TGTGCCAGTAGCCCCGCCGGGACTAGCGGGAGAAATGAGCAGTTCTTC.

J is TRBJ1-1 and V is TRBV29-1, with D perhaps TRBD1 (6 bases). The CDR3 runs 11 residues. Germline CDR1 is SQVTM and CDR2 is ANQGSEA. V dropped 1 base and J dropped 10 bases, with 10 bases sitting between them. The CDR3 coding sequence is TGCAGCGTTGAAGGGGGGGCTAGAGCTTTCTTT. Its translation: CSVEGGARAFF.

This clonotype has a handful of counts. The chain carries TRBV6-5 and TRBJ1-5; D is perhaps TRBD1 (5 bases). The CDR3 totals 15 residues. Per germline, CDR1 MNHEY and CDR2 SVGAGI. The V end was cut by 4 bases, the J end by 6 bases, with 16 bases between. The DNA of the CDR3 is TGTGCCAGCAGTTCCTCCGAGGGACTCAGTCAGCCCCAGCATTTT. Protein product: CASSSSEGLSQPQHF.

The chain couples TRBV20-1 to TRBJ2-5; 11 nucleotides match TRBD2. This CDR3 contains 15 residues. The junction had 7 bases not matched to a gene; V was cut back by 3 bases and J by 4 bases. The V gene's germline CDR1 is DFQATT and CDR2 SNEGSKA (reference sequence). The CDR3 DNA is TGCAGTGCTAGTTTATCAGGACTAGCGGGAGAGACCCAGTACTTC. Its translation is CSASLSGLAGETQYF.

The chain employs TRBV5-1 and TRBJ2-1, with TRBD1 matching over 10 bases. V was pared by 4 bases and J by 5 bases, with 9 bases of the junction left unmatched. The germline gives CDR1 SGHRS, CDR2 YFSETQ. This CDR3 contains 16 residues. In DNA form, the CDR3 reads TGCGCCAGCAGCATAACCGGGACAGGGGTGGACAATGAGCAGTTCTTC. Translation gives CASSITGTGVDNEQFF.

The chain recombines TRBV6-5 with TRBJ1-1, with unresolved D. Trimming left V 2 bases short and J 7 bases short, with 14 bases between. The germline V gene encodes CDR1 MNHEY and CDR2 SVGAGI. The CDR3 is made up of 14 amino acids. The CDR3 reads CASSYADGRGEAFF. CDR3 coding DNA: TGTGCCAGCAGTTACGCAGACGGTAGAGGTGAAGCTTTCTTT.